The rows below give T cell receptor beta chains drawn from one sample of a study of monozygotic twins with inflammatory bowel disease. TCRdb reprocessed the 5' RACE reads, keeping one entry per CDR3 protein, no DNA. The sample includes 350,000 to 500,000 distinct CDR3 sequences. The sample taken for sequencing was blood. The receptors were sampled from a human donor with ulcerative colitis or Crohn's disease, or a healthy co-twin of an affected twin (not recorded which). CDR3s include the opening cysteine and the closing phenylalanine or tryptophan.

V	J	CDR3
TRBV29-1	TRBJ2-1	CSPPSGGENNEQFF
TRBV12-3/TRBV12-4	TRBJ1-1	CASSVTQGGVGTEAFF
TRBV20-1	TRBJ2-7	CSATGSSSYEQYF
TRBV19	TRBJ2-1	CASRQRTGGLDEQFF
TRBV7-2	TRBJ1-2	CASSNRQAVNYGYTF
TRBV20-1	TRBJ2-7	CSAEREYEQYF
TRBV5-1	TRBJ2-7	CASSPRPDEQYF
TRBV29-1	TRBJ2-4	CSVEDGGQLNIQYF
TRBV12-3/TRBV12-4	TRBJ1-2	CASSRRQGDYGYTF
TRBV7-9	TRBJ2-7	CASSSRPPGQGPGEQYF
TRBV9	TRBJ2-7	CASSPASGSYEQYF
TRBV29-1	TRBJ1-1	CSALDGVNTEAFF
TRBV6-5	TRBJ2-7	CASSYSKLGGYEQYF
TRBV29-1	TRBJ2-7	CSVINNGGEQYF
TRBV4-2	TRBJ2-7	CASSPGLAFYEQYF
TRBV7-9	TRBJ1-1	CASSLQTGGTEAFF
TRBV7-8	TRBJ1-1	CASSLGQGWNTEAFF
TRBV9	TRBJ2-7	CASSPKSGASYEQYF
TRBV27	TRBJ2-2	CASRGGQAPTGELFF
TRBV13	TRBJ2-1	CASSLGGSITYNEQFF
TRBV9	TRBJ1-1	CASSPVLLRDTEAFF
TRBV20-1	TRBJ2-6	CSARGANSGANVLTF
TRBV6-5	TRBJ2-7	CASESPSGEQYF
TRBV20-1	TRBJ2-3	CSAALRGGTDTQYF
TRBV12-3/TRBV12-4	TRBJ1-5	CASSLIGTSNQPQHF
TRBV11-2	TRBJ2-1	CASIRSSGFESSYNEQFF
TRBV11-2	TRBJ1-2	CASSLGQGGDGYTF
TRBV6-1	TRBJ2-2	CASSEAGVTGELFF
TRBV4-3	TRBJ1-2	CASSPTHKDRGRGGYTF
TRBV21-1	TRBJ2-1	CASSARLAEASYNEQFF
TRBV7-2	TRBJ2-5	CASSFGRGQRGETQYF
TRBV4-2	TRBJ2-3	CASKSAGGTDTQYF
TRBV4-2	TRBJ2-1	CASSQELTSGTFNEQFF
TRBV18	TRBJ2-7	CASSPDRDFGEQYF
TRBV5-4	TRBJ2-5	CASTWTGSETQYF
TRBV7-2	TRBJ2-5	CASSRSGGEETQYF
TRBV29-1	TRBJ2-3	CSGSGLTDTQYF
TRBV10-3	TRBJ2-3	CAISEGDYPSVTQYF
TRBV3-1	TRBJ2-7	CASSSRGHEQYF
TRBV2	TRBJ1-1	CASSRGNRAEAFF
TRBV20-1	TRBJ1-6	CSARVAGQSSYNSPLHF
TRBV7-9	TRBJ2-4	CASSSFRDENIQYF
TRBV12-5	TRBJ1-5	CASASGTGASIFNQPQHF
TRBV12-3/TRBV12-4	TRBJ2-6	CASSRFSGANVLTF
TRBV7-9	TRBJ1-5	CASSQGSAYQPQHF
TRBV28	TRBJ1-1	CASRQGGRTEAFF
TRBV9	TRBJ2-1	CASSVGHNEQFF
TRBV7-8	TRBJ2-3	CASSLGNRGSTDTQYF
TRBV20-1	TRBJ2-1	CTPRGGRLGEQFF
TRBV24-1	TRBJ2-7	CATSDPTVYEQYF
TRBV7-9	TRBJ1-2	CASSKGGGSNYGYTF
TRBV9	TRBJ2-5	CASSSDSGQGKETQYF